These 5 T cell receptor beta chains were sequenced from one sample in a study of blood T cells in healthy people across ages (dated by TCRdb to about 2015). The library was prepared using 5' RACE. TCRdb names Illumina HiSeq 2500 as the instrument used. A second PCR of roughly 6 to 11 cycles was run with a J-beta primer mix and a sample-barcoded 5' primer. TCRdb reprocessed the public reads (quality trimming at Q25 with fastp, clone calling with MiXCR) and kept in-frame beta chains. When rows share a CDR3 protein, they turn into one entry using the most common DNA and genes. For this sample there are approximately 1,100,000 distinct CDR3 sequences; more than 35% appear just once. The top ten hold under 20% of the sample. The sample was blood. The receptors were sampled from a woman between 55 and 75 years old in good health.

This clonotype was observed a handful of times. The chain carries TRBV20-1 and TRBJ2-5, with a tentative D call TRBD2 (6 bases). The CDR3 has 13 amino acids. V shed 6 bases and J shed 11 bases, with 22 bases lying between them. Germline V gene lookup returns CDR1 DFQATT and CDR2 SNEGSKA (reference sequence). CDR3 protein: CSAEAEVTREQYF. The CDR3 nucleotides read TGCAGTGCCGAGGCCGAGGTCACACGGGAGCAGTACTTC.

This chain connects TRBV11-2 to TRBJ1-1; maybe TRBD1 (6 bases). Trimming pared 3 bases from V and 4 bases from J, leaving 18 bases between. The V gene's germline CDR1 is SGHAT and CDR2 FQNNGV. This CDR3 is 16 amino acids long. CDR3 sequence reads: CASSFNIRTGTTEAFF. The DNA for the CDR3 is TGTGCCAGCAGCTTTAATATCCGTACAGGGACCACTGAAGCTTTCTTT. The whole variable domain, remainder taken from reference TRBV11-2 and TRBJ1-1, is EAGVAQSPRYKIIEKRQSVAFWCNPISGHATLYWYQQILGQGPKLLIQFQNNGVVDDSQLPKDRFSAERLKGVDSTLKIQPAKLEDSAVYLCASSFNIRTGTTEAFFGQGTRLTVV.

The chain employs TRBV20-1 and TRBJ2-7; 9 bases map to TRBD1. The CDR3 extends over 14 amino acids. J was trimmed by 0 bases and V by 3 bases; bases with no gene match: 3. Germline V lookup: CDR1 DFQATT, CDR2 SNEGSKA (reference sequence). The CDR3 region has the DNA TGCAGTGCTAGGGGGACAGGGTTCTCCTACGAGCAGTACTTC. Protein: CSARGTGFSYEQYF.

The chain uses TRBV2 and TRBJ2-1, with D tentatively TRBD2 (6 bases). The V and J ends lost 6 bases and 1 base respectively, with 13 bases between them. This CDR3 is 15 amino acids long. Germline-derived CDR1 and CDR2 are SNHLY and FYNNEI. CDR3 DNA sequence: TGTGCCAGCAGACCGCCCGGGAGTTCCTACAATGAGCAGTTCTTC. Translated, it gives CASRPPGSSYNEQFF.

V and J are TRBV20-1 and TRBJ1-2, with D tentatively TRBD1 (5 bases). Between the trimmed V and J ends, which lost 4 bases and 3 bases, there was a span of 18 bases. The CDR3 has 15 residues. The germline V gene has CDR1 DFQATT and CDR2 SNEGSKA (reference sequence). The CDR3, as DNA: TGCAGTGCTAAGGACGGAGGACAAAGAGACTATGGCTACACCTTC. Residues: CSAKDGGQRDYGYTF.